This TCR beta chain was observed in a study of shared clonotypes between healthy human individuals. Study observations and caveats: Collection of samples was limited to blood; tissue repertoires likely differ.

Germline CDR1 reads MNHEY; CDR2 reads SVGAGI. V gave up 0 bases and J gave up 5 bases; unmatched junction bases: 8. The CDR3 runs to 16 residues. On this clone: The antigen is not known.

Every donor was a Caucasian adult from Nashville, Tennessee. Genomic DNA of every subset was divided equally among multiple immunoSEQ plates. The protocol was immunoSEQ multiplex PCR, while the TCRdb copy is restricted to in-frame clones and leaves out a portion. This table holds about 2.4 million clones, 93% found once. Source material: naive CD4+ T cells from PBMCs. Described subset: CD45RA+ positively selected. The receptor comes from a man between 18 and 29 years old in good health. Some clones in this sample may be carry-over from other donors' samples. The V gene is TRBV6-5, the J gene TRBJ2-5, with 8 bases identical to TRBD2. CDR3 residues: CASSYSRTSPWETQYF. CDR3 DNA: TGTGCCAGCAGTTACTCGCGGACTAGCCCCTGGGAGACCCAGTACTTC.